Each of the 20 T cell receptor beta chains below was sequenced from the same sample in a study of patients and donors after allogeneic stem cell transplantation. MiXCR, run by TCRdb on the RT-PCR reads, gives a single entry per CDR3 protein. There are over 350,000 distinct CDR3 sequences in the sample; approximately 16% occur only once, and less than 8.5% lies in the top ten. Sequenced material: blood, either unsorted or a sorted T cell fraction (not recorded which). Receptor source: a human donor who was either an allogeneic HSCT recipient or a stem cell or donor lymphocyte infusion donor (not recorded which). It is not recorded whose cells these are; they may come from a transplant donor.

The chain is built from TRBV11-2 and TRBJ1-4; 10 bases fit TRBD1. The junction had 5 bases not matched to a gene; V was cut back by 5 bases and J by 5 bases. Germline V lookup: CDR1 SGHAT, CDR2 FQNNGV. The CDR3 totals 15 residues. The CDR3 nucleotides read TGTGCCAGCAGCCCTCGGACAGGGGGAAATGAAAAACTGTTTTTT. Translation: CASSPRTGGNEKLFF.

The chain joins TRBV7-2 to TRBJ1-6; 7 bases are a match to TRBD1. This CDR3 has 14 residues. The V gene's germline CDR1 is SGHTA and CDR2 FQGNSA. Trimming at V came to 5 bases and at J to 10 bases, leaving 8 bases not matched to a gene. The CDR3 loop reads CASSPDRVGSPLHF. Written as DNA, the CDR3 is TGTGCCAGCAGCCCTGACAGGGTCGGATCACCCCTCCACTTT.

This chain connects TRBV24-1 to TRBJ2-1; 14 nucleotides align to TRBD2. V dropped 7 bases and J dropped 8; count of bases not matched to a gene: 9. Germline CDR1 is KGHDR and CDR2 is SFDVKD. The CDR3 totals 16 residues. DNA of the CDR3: TGTGCCACCAGCTCTCCCGGGACTAGCGGGAGCGATGAGCAGTTCTTC. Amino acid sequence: CATSSPGTSGSDEQFF.

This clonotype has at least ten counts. CDR3 sequence: CASSLAYRGTYEQYF. The CDR3 DNA reads TGTGCCAGCAGCTTAGCATACAGGGGAACCTACGAGCAGTACTTC. This chain links TRBV7-2 with TRBJ2-7; TRBD1 aligns across 7 bases. The CDR3 runs 15 residues. Germline V gives CDR1 SGHTA, CDR2 FQGNSA. V dropped 0 bases and J dropped 2; count of bases not matched to a gene: 4. Drawing the rest from reference TRBV7-2 and TRBJ2-7, the complete variable domain is GAGVSQSPSNKVTEKGKDVELRCDPISGHTALYWYRQSLGQGLEFLIYFQGNSAPDKSGLPSDRFSAERTGGSVSTLTIQRTQQEDSAVYLCASSLAYRGTYEQYFGPGTRLTVT.

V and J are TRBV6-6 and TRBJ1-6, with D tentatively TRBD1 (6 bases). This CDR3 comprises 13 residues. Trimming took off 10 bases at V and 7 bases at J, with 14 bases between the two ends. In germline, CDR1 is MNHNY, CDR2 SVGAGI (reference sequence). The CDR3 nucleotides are TGTGCCAACAAACGGGGGCAAAATTCACCCCTCCACTTT. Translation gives CANKRGQNSPLHF.

CDR3 DNA sequence: TGTGCCAGCAGTACGGGACATAAATACGAGCAGTACTTC. Translated: CASSTGHKYEQYF. This sequence joins TRBV2 and TRBJ2-7, with a possible D match to TRBD1 (6 bases). The CDR3 has 13 residues. V lost 5 bases and J 4 bases, leaving 12 bases between the germline ends. Germline-derived CDR1 and CDR2 are SNHLY and FYNNEI.

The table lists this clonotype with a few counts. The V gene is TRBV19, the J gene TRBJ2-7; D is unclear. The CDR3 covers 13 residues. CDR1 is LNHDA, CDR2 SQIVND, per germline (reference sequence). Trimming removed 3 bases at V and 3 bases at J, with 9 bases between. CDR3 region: CASSIDTYYEQYF. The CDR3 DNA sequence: TGTGCCAGTAGTATCGACACTTACTACGAGCAGTACTTC.

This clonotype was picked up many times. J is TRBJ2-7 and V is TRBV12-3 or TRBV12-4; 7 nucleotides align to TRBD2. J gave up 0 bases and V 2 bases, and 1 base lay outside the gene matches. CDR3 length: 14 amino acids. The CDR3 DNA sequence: TGTGCCAGCAGTTTACGGACTAGCTCCTACGAGCAGTACTTC. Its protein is CASSLRTSSYEQYF.

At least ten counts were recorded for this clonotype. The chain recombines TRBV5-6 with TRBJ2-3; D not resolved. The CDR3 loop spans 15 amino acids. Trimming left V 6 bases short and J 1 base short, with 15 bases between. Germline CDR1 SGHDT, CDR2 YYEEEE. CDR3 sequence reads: CASIRAARGTDTQYF. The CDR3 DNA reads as TGTGCCAGCATAAGGGCCGCAAGGGGCACAGATACGCAGTATTTT.

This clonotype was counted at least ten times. CDR3 residues: CASSEEDRRDYGYTF. CDR3 coding DNA: TGTGCCAGCAGTGAAGAGGACAGGCGGGACTATGGCTACACCTTC. This chain uses TRBV6-4 with TRBJ1-2; 7 bases are a match to TRBD1. CDR3 length equals 15 residues. CDR1 MRHNA and CDR2 SNTAGT come from the germline V gene. Germline trimming cut 3 bases from V and 3 bases from J; bases unmatched to any gene: 7.

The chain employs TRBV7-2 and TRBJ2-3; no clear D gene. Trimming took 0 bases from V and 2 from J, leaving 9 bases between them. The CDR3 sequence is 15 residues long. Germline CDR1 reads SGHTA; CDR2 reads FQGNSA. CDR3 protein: CASSLAGSSTDTQYF. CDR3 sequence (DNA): TGTGCCAGCAGCTTAGCGGGAAGCTCCACAGATACGCAGTATTTT.

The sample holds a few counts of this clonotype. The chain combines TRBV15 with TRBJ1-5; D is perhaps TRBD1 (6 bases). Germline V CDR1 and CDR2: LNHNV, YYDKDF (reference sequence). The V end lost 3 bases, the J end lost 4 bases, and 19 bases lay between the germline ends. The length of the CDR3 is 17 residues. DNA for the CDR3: TGTGCCACCAGCAGCGATCACACGGGGGCTCTAAATCAGCCCCAGCATTTT. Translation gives CATSSDHTGALNQPQHF. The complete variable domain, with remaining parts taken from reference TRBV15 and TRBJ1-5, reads DAMVIQNPRYQVTQFGKPVTLSCSQTLNHNVMYWYQQKSSQAPKLLFHYYDKDFNNEADTPDNFQSRRPNTSFCFLDIRSPGLGDTAMYLCATSSDHTGALNQPQHFGDGTRLSIL.

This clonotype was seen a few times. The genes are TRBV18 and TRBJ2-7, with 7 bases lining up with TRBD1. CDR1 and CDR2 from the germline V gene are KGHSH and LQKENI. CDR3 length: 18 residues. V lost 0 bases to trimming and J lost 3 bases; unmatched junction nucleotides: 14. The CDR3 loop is CASSPPVSLDRTNYEQYF. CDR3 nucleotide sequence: TGTGCCAGCTCACCACCGGTCAGTTTGGACAGGACCAACTACGAGCAGTACTTC.

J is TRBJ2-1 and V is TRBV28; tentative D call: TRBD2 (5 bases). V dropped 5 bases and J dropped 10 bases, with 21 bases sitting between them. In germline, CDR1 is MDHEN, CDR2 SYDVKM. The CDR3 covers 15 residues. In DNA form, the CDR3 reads TGTGCCAGCAGTCACCTCAGGCTGGCGGAGGAGGAGCAGTTCTTC. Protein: CASSHLRLAEEEQFF. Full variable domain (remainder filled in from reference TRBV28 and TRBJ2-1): DVKVTQSSRYLVKRTGEKVFLECVQDMDHENMFWYRQDPGLGLRLIYFSYDVKMKEKGDIPEGYSVSREKKERFSLILESASTNQTSMYLCASSHLRLAEEEQFFGPGTRLTVL.

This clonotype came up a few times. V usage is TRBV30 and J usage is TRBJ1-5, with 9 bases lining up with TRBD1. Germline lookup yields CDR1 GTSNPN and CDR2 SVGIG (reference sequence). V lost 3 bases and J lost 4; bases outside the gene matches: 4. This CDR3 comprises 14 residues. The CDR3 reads CAWSPGTGNQPQHF. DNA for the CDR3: TGTGCCTGGAGCCCAGGGACAGGGAATCAGCCCCAGCATTTT.

CDR3 sequence reads: CASSSPGLNFPQFF. The CDR3 bases are TGTGCCAGCAGCTCGCCGGGACTAAACTTTCCCCAGTTCTTC. The rearrangement uses TRBV7-2 and TRBJ2-1; 7 bases align to TRBD2. CDR1 is SGHTA and CDR2 is FQGNSA in the germline V gene. J lost 13 bases, V lost 4 bases, and 13 bases had no gene match. The CDR3 extends over 14 amino acids.

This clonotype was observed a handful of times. CDR3 residues: CASSEDTQPQHF. The DNA of the CDR3 is TGTGCCAGCAGTGAAGACACCCAGCCCCAGCATTTT. The chain uses TRBV12-3 or TRBV12-4 and TRBJ1-5; D is uncertain. V was shortened by 5 bases and J by 7 bases, with 9 bases between the two germline ends. This CDR3 comprises 12 residues.

The CDR3 bases are TGTGCCAGCAGCCTCAGACTTAGCACCGGGGAGCTGTTTTTT. Translation gives CASSLRLSTGELFF. This rearrangement joins TRBV9 to TRBJ2-2; D not certain. The CDR3 covers 14 residues. V was clipped by 4 bases and J by 4 bases, with 11 bases between them. The germline V gene encodes CDR1 SGDLS and CDR2 YYNGEE.

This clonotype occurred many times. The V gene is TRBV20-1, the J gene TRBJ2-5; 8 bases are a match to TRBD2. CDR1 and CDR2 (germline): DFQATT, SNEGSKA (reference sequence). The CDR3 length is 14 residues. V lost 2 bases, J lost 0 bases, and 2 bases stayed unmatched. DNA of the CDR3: TGCAGTGCTAGACTAGCGGGTTACCAAGAGACCCAGTACTTC. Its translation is CSARLAGYQETQYF.

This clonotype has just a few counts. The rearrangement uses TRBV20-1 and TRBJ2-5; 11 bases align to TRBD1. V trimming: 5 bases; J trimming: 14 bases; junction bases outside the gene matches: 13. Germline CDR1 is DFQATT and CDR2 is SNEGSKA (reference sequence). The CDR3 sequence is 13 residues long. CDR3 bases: TGCAGTGCTGTTCTTCCCGGGACAGGGGGTGGTTACTTC. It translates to CSAVLPGTGGGYF.